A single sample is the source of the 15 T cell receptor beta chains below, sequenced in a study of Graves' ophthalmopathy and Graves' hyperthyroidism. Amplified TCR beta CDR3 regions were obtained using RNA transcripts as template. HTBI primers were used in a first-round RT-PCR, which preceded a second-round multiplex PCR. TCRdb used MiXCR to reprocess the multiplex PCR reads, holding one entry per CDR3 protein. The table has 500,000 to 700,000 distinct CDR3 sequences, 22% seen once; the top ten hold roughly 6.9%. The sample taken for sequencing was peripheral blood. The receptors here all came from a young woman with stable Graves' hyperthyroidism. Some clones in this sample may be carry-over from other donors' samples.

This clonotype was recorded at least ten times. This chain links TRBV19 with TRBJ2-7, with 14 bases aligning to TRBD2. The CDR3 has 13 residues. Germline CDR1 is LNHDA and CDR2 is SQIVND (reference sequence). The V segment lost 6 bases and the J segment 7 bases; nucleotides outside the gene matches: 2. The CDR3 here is CASSRTSGREQYF. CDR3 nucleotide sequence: TGTGCCAGTAGCCGGACTAGCGGGAGGGAGCAGTACTTC.

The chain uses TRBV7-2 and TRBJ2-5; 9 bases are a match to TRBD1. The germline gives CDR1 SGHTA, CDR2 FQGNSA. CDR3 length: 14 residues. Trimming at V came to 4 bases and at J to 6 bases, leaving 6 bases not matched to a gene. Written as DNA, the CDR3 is TGTGCCAGCAGCTCGACAGGGGGTAGGAAGACCCAGTACTTC. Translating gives CASSSTGGRKTQYF.

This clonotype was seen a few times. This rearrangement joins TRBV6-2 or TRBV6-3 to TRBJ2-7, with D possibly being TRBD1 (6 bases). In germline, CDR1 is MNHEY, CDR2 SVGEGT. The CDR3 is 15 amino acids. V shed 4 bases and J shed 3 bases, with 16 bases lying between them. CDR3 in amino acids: CASSSTSRDNYEQYF. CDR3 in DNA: TGTGCCAGCAGTTCCACCTCCCGGGACAACTACGAGCAGTACTTC.

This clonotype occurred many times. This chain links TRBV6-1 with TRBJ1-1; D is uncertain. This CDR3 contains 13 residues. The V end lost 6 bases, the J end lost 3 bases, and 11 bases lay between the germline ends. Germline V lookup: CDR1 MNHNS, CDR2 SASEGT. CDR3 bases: TGTGCCAGCAGGTTTTTGGATCACACTGAAGCTTTCTTT. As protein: CASRFLDHTEAFF.

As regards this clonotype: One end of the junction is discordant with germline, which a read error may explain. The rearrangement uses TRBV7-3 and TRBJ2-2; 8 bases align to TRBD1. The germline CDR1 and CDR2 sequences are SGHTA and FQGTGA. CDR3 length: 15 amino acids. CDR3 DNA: TGTGCCAGCAGCCCCACAGGGGGATCCACCAGGGAGCTGTTTTTT. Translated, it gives CASSPTGGSTRELFF.

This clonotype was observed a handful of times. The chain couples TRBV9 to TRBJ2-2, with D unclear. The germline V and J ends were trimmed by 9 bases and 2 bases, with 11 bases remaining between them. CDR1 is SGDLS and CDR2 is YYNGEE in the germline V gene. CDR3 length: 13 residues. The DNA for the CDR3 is TGTGCCACGCAGAATCTAAACACCGGGGAGCTGTTTTTT. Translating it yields CATQNLNTGELFF.

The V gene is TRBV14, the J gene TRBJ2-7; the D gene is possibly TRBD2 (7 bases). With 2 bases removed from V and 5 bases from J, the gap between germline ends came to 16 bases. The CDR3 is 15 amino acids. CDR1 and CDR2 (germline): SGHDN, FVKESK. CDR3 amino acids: CASSQRGGGPNEQYF. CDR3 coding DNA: TGTGCCAGCAGCCAAAGAGGGGGGGGCCCCAACGAGCAGTACTTC.

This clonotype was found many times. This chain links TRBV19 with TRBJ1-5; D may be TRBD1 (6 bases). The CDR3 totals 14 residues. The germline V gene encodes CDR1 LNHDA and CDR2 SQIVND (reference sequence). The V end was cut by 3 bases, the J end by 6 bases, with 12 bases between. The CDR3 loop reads CASSISGGSQPQHF. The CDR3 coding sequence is TGTGCCAGTAGTATTTCGGGGGGCAGTCAGCCCCAGCATTTT.

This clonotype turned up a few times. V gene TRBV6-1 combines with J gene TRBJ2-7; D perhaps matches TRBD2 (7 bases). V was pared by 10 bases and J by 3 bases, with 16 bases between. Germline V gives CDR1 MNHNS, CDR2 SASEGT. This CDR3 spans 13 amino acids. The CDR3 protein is CATRGGPNYEQYF. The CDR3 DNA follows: TGTGCCACAAGGGGGGGGCCCAACTACGAGCAGTACTTC.

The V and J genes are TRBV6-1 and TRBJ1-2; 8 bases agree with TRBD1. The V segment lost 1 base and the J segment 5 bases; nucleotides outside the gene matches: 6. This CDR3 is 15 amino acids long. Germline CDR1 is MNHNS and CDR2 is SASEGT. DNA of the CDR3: TGTGCCAGCAGTGAAGGGCGACAGGGGAGGTATGGCTACACCTTC. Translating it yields CASSEGRQGRYGYTF.

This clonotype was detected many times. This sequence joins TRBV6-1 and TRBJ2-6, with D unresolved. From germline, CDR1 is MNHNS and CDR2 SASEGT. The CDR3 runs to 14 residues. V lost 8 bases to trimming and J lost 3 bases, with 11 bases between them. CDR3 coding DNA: TGTGCCAGCTCCCTGGTGGGTGGGGCCAACGTCCTGACTTTC. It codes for CASSLVGGANVLTF.

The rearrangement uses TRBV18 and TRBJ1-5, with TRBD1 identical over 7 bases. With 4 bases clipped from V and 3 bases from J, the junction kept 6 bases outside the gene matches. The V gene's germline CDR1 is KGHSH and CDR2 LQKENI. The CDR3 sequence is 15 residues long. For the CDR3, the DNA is TGTGCCAGCTCACAGGGTGGGACAGTCAATCAGCCCCAGCATTTT. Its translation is CASSQGGTVNQPQHF.

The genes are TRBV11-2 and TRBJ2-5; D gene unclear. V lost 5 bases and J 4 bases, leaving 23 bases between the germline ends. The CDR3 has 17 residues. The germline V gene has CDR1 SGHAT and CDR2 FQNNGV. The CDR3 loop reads CASSLGWRGVKIETQYF. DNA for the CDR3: TGTGCCAGCAGCCTCGGGTGGCGCGGAGTTAAAATAGAGACCCAGTACTTC.

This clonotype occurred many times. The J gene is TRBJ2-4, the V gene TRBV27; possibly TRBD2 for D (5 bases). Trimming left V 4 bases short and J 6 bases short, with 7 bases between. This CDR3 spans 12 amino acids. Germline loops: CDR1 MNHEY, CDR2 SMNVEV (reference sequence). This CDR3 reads CASSSTRNIQYF. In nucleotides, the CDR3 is TGTGCCAGCAGTTCCACTAGAAACATTCAGTACTTC.

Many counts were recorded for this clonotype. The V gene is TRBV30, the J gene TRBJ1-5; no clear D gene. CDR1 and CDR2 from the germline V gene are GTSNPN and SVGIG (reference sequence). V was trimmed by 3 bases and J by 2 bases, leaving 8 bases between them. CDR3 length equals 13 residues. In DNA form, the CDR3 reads TGTGCCTGGAGCCATACCGGCAATCAGCCCCAGCATTTT. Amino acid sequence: CAWSHTGNQPQHF.